The 24 T cell receptor beta chains below all came from one sample that was sequenced in a study of blood T cell repertoires in COVID-19. Generated by immunoSEQ multiplex PCR, the TCRdb table keeps only in-frame clones and is missing some. Altogether around 200,000 clones are present, approximately 83% being singletons, with the ten largest covering more than 2.5%. What was sequenced was peripheral blood. Receptors were obtained from a man aged 55 to 70 with acute or convalescent COVID-19.

The chain couples TRBV27 to TRBJ2-1; 9 bases map to TRBD1. V shed 7 bases and J 7 bases; nucleotides not matched to a gene: 14. The CDR3 is made up of 16 amino acids. From germline, CDR1 is MNHEY and CDR2 SMNVEV (reference sequence). This CDR3 reads CASKRKPGQGTNEQFF. The CDR3 bases are TGTGCCAGCAAGAGGAAGCCGGGACAGGGCACAAATGAGCAGTTCTTC.

This chain connects TRBV9 to TRBJ2-1; maybe TRBD2 (5 bases). Trimming took 0 bases from V and 6 from J, leaving 13 bases between them. Germline V gene lookup returns CDR1 SGDLS and CDR2 YYNGEE. There are 15 residues in the CDR3. CDR3 loop: CASSVGTRSGNEQFF. For the CDR3, the DNA is TGTGCCAGCAGCGTAGGGACTCGGTCGGGCAATGAGCAGTTCTTC.

V and J are TRBV5-1 and TRBJ1-2, with D perhaps TRBD1 (6 bases). The CDR3 sequence is 14 residues long. Per germline, CDR1 SGHRS and CDR2 YFSETQ. The V gene lost 4 bases and the J gene lost 0 bases, with 10 bases spanning the gap. The CDR3, as DNA: TGCGCCAGCAGCCAACAGGGAACTAACTATGGCTACACCTTC. This sequence encodes CASSQQGTNYGYTF.

A few counts support this clone. Within the sample, other DNA sequences also encode this same CDR3. This chain links TRBV27 with TRBJ1-1; 7 bases match TRBD1. The V gene end was trimmed by 6 bases and the J gene end by 0 bases; junction bases not matched to a gene: 4. Per the germline V gene, CDR1 is MNHEY and CDR2 is SMNVEV (reference sequence). The CDR3 covers 14 residues. CDR3 nucleotides: TGTGCCAGCAGCCGGGACAGTATGAACACTGAAGCTTTCTTT. It is translated as CASSRDSMNTEAFF.

The chain uses TRBV13 and TRBJ2-1; no firm D call. CDR3 length: 12 amino acids. Germline CDR1 and CDR2: PRHDT and FYEKMQ (reference sequence). V was trimmed by 1 base and J by 9 bases, leaving 7 bases between them. The CDR3 loop is CASSLVRSEQFF. CDR3 nucleotides: TGTGCCAGCAGCTTAGTTCGGAGTGAGCAGTTCTTC.

This chain uses TRBV7-8 with TRBJ2-7; no clear D. The CDR3 sequence is 13 residues long. CDR1 SGHVS and CDR2 FQNEAQ come from the germline V gene. Trimming took off 4 bases at V and 4 bases at J, with 11 bases between the two ends. Here the CDR3 DNA reads TGTGCCAGCAGCTACCGACTGAGATACGAGCAGTACTTC. It yields the protein CASSYRLRYEQYF. Filled out from reference TRBV7-8 and TRBJ2-7, the complete variable domain reads GAGVSQSPRYKVAKRGQDVALRCDPISGHVSLFWYQQALGQGPEFLTYFQNEAQLDKSGLPSDRFFAERPEGSVSTLKIQRTQQEDSAVYLCASSYRLRYEQYFGPGTRLTVT.

The chain uses TRBV9 and TRBJ2-1; 10 bases are shared with TRBD2. Germline V gives CDR1 SGDLS, CDR2 YYNGEE. The trim removed 3 bases at V and 1 base at J, leaving 4 bases unmatched. The CDR3 is made up of 16 amino acids. CDR3 nucleotide sequence: TGTGCCAGCAGCGAAAAAGCGGGAGGGTCCTACAATGAGCAGTTCTTC. This translates into CASSEKAGGSYNEQFF.

The chain has TRBV29-1 and TRBJ2-7, with 7 bases aligning to TRBD1. The V gene's germline CDR1 is SQVTM and CDR2 ANQGSEA. The CDR3 is 15 residues long. After removal of 4 bases from V and 0 bases from J, the junction contained 9 bases not matched to a gene. CDR3 in amino acids: CSVVAGTVSSYEQYF. The DNA for the CDR3 is TGCAGCGTTGTTGCCGGGACAGTGAGCTCCTACGAGCAGTACTTC.

This clone was seen more than once but under ten times. The chain recombines TRBV3-1 (or the pseudogene TRBV3-2) with TRBJ1-6; 7 bases align to TRBD1. J gave up 5 bases and V 4 bases, and 5 bases lay outside the gene matches. This CDR3 spans 15 amino acids. The germline gives CDR1 LGHDT, CDR2 YNNKEL (reference sequence). This CDR3 reads CASSRFRGNNSPLHF. The CDR3 DNA reads TGTGCCAGCAGCCGCTTCAGGGGGAATAATTCACCCCTCCACTTT.

The gene calls are TRBV29-1 and TRBJ2-3, with 10 positions matching TRBD2. V lost 5 bases, J lost 2 bases, and 10 bases stayed unmatched. This CDR3 is built from 16 residues. Germline V gene data show CDR1 as SQVTM and CDR2 as ANQGSEA. This chain's CDR3 is CSVSERTSGFTDTQYF. The CDR3 DNA reads as TGCAGCGTTAGTGAAAGGACTAGCGGTTTCACAGATACGCAGTATTTT.

This clone was seen once. V is TRBV9 and J is TRBJ2-7; a weak D match, TRBD2 (6 bases). The V gene's germline CDR1 is SGDLS and CDR2 YYNGEE. Trimming cost V 0 bases and J 0 bases, with 13 bases left between them. The CDR3 is made up of 16 amino acids. The CDR3, as DNA: TGTGCCAGCAGCGTAGAGGGCAGGAGGGACTCCTACGAGCAGTACTTC. Encoded protein: CASSVEGRRDSYEQYF.

This chain uses TRBV6-5 with TRBJ2-7; D perhaps matches TRBD2 (6 bases). The CDR3 runs 13 residues. The V end lost 6 bases, the J end lost 4 bases, and 13 bases lay between the germline ends. Germline lookup yields CDR1 MNHEY and CDR2 SVGAGI. The CDR3 reads CASRPGAGYEQYF. The CDR3 DNA reads as TGTGCCAGCAGACCAGGCGCGGGATACGAGCAGTACTTC.

The chain carries TRBV5-4 and TRBJ2-7, with D tentatively TRBD2 (5 bases). The V gene's germline CDR1 is SGHNT and CDR2 YYREEE (reference sequence). CDR3 length: 15 residues. V lost 2 bases and J lost 7, with 19 bases in between. The CDR3 is CASSLYGLTSREQYF. The DNA of the CDR3 is TGTGCCAGCAGCTTATATGGACTCACCTCGAGGGAGCAGTACTTC.

The chain joins TRBV7-9 to TRBJ1-2; D remains unclear. The germline V and J ends were trimmed by 3 bases and 5 bases, with 7 bases remaining between them. The germline V gene has CDR1 SEHNR and CDR2 FQNEAQ (reference sequence). CDR3 length: 12 amino acids. CDR3 DNA sequence: TGTGCCAGCAGCTTCGGGGAGTATGGCTACACCTTC. Its protein is CASSFGEYGYTF.

The V and J genes are TRBV28 and TRBJ2-1; D uncertain. Germline assignment: CDR1 MDHEN and CDR2 SYDVKM. Trimming took off 6 bases at V and 0 bases at J, with 15 bases between the two ends. The CDR3 is 16 amino acids. The DNA of the CDR3 is TGTGCCAGCAGCCAGGCTGGGCTTAGCTCCTACAATGAGCAGTTCTTC. Translation gives CASSQAGLSSYNEQFF.

This chain uses TRBV28 with TRBJ1-6; possible D gene TRBD1, 6 bases. There are 14 residues in the CDR3. Looked up from germline, CDR1 is MDHEN and CDR2 is SYDVKM. Trimming pared 8 bases from V and 7 bases from J, leaving 15 bases between. CDR3: CASSLGQGNSPLHF. The CDR3 bases are TGTGCCAGCTCCCTGGGGCAGGGGAATTCACCCCTCCACTTT.

V usage is TRBV10-3 and J usage is TRBJ2-5; unclear D gene. The CDR3 is made up of 11 amino acids. Deletions cut 10 bases from V and 0 bases from J, with 6 bases between. Germline assignment: CDR1 ENHRY and CDR2 SYGVKD. CDR3 in DNA: TGTGCCACCGCGTACCAAGAGACCCAGTACTTC. Translating gives CATAYQETQYF.

The V and J genes are TRBV7-8 and TRBJ2-3; D call uncertain. Looked up from germline, CDR1 is SGHVS and CDR2 is FQNEAQ. The CDR3 is 15 residues long. Deletions cut 2 bases from V and 0 bases from J, with 9 bases between. CDR3 loop: CASSLLARSTDTQYF. The DNA of the CDR3 is TGTGCCAGCAGCTTACTCGCCCGGAGCACAGATACGCAGTATTTT.

V usage is TRBV13 and J usage is TRBJ2-7, with 9 nucleotides matching TRBD1. Germline CDR1 PRHDT, CDR2 FYEKMQ (reference sequence). V was pared by 0 bases and J by 2 bases, with 5 bases of the junction left unmatched. CDR3 length equals 16 residues. Here the CDR3 reads CASSLGAGQGTYEQYF. CDR3 DNA sequence: TGTGCCAGCAGCTTAGGGGCGGGACAGGGTACCTACGAGCAGTACTTC. The full variable domain, with the rest looked up from reference TRBV13 and TRBJ2-7, is AAGVIQSPRHLIKEKRETATLKCYPIPRHDTVYWYQQGPGQDPQFLISFYEKMQSDKGSIPDRFSAQQFSDYHSELNMSSLELGDSALYFCASSLGAGQGTYEQYFGPGTRLTVT.

The genes are TRBV9 and TRBJ2-3; TRBD2 matches 11 bases. Trimming took 4 bases from V and 4 from J; bases not matched to a gene: 14. This CDR3 has 18 residues. CDR1 is SGDLS and CDR2 is YYNGEE in the germline V gene. DNA of the CDR3: TGTGCCAGCAGCCCCGCCCCCGTAGCGGGAGGGCCCGCAGATACGCAGTATTTT. This sequence encodes CASSPAPVAGGPADTQYF.

This chain joins TRBV23-1 and TRBJ2-7; 12 nucleotides agree with TRBD1. TRBV23-1 is flagged as an ORF with uncertain function. With 4 bases clipped from V and 7 bases from J, the junction kept 5 bases outside the gene matches. CDR3 size: 14 residues. In DNA, the CDR3 is TGCGCCAGCAGTCTCGGGACAGGGGGCCTGGAGCAGTACTTC. It specifies CASSLGTGGLEQYF.

This sequence joins TRBV5-1 and TRBJ1-6, with 10 bases lining up with TRBD1. V dropped 4 bases and J dropped 6; count of bases not matched to a gene: 4. This CDR3 spans 15 amino acids. Looked up from germline, CDR1 is SGHRS and CDR2 is YFSETQ. CDR3: CASSEGQGSNSPLHF. In DNA, the CDR3 is TGCGCCAGCAGCGAGGGACAGGGGAGTAATTCACCCCTCCACTTT.

The rearrangement joins TRBV29-1 to TRBJ1-2; a weak D match, TRBD1 (6 bases). CDR3 length: 14 residues. CDR1 and CDR2 (germline): SQVTM, ANQGSEA. The V end lost 0 bases, the J end lost 3 bases, and 11 bases lay between the germline ends. DNA of the CDR3: TGCAGCGTTGAAGAAGGGAACAGGGACTATGGCTACACCTTC. It encodes CSVEEGNRDYGYTF. Combining the CDR3 with reference TRBV29-1 and TRBJ1-2 gives the whole variable domain SAVISQKPSRDICQRGTSLTIQCQVDSQVTMMFWYRQQPGQSLTLIATANQGSEATYESGFVIDKFPISRPNLTFSTLTVSNMSPEDSSIYLCSVEEGNRDYGYTFGSGTRLTVV.

The gene calls are TRBV11-2 and TRBJ1-5; 8 bases align to TRBD1. Germline V gene lookup returns CDR1 SGHAT and CDR2 FQNNGV. CDR3 length: 13 residues. V dropped 5 bases and J dropped 6; count of bases not matched to a gene: 3. In DNA, the CDR3 is TGTGCCAGCAGCCAAGACAGGGGTCAGCCCCAGCATTTT. It translates to CASSQDRGQPQHF.